This T cell receptor (beta chain) was sequenced in a study of cytomegalovirus exposure and HLA in healthy donors listed by TCRdb under 2017. Concerning the study at large: An earlier analysis of some 550 of the donors reported roughly 270 Gb of sequence data and some 120 million unique TCR beta sequences from about 179 million T cells. Along with the approximately 650-subject first cohort, a separate validation cohort of around 110 different subjects was used. Alongside the repertoire data, information on donor age, sex, ethnicity and CMV serostatus was compiled. The study was designed to test whether signatures of past pathogen exposure could be identified by cataloging public T cell receptors. High-throughput TCR immunosequencing, statistical association of individual TCRs with disease status, and machine learning were combined to predict cytomegalovirus infection status. A handful of DR-DQ haplotypes were handled as single units for association and clustering because linkage in the cohort was strong. An earlier analysis of some 500 of the donors used high-throughput TCR beta sequencing to judge whether each TCR beta V gene segment behaved as functional or pseudogenic. A later genetic analysis used genome-wide SNP genotypes for about 55% of the 666 donors, treating that subset as a discovery cohort. All discovery cohort repertoires had been generated using a single sequencing platform. The study profiled the T cell repertoires of about 720 subjects by immunosequencing and related them to cytomegalovirus serostatus. Among about 400 genotyped donors of the cohort, an average of approximately 200,000 unique TCR beta nucleotide sequences was sequenced per donor, of which about 20% were non-productive. HLA typing included class I and class II loci at four-digit resolution. A later analysis re-analyzed previously published TCR beta repertoires from 600 to 850 donors and added high-resolution HLA genotyping to study TCR occurrence patterns. An early release that covered roughly 600 HLA-typed donors contained about 300 gigabases of sequencing data and about 93 million unique TCR sequences. Typing coverage differed by locus: A, B, C, DRB1 and DQB1 were typed in roughly 629-630 donors, DQA1 in about 560, DPA1 in over 600, and DPB1 in 400 to 490. Rather than drawing on any new phenotypic data, the later analysis identified candidate immune exposures from TCR beta sequences and the way those sequences occurred across donors. Of the 398 genotyped donors, over 70% fell in the genetic ancestry cluster associated with self-reported Caucasian donors.

Comment on this clone: No antigen is known for it. There are no base qualities to consult, and no much larger clone falls within one base.

Overall results and qualifications from the work: A cluster of highly shared sequence variants was judged likely to represent a technical artifact of the sequencing pipeline. According to a later analysis, most CMV-associated TCR beta chains appeared to be HLA-restricted, and the HLA associations seemed to be driven largely by CMV exposure. At a false discovery rate of 0.05, a later analysis linked roughly 17,000 TCR beta sequences to specific HLA alleles. In this cohort, only TCR beta chains were sequenced, and detectable features were limited by the absence of alpha or paired-chain data. Roughly uniform sequencing depth across donors was assumed in presence/absence analyses, although this assumption may not hold. Several of the top co-occurrence clusters appeared to be linked to parvovirus B19, influenza, CMV and Epstein-Barr virus, according to a later analysis. CMV serostatus was the only immune exposure information available for the cohort. A few of the identified cytomegalovirus-associated TCR beta chains were confirmed in vitro to be specific for cytomegalovirus antigens. Linkage disequilibrium might explain the correlated functional status among segregating V segments, but an unknown experimental factor could not be ruled out. When HLA alleles, especially DR and DQ, strongly co-occurred, TCR associations were difficult to assign to individual alleles. A further reported finding was that TCR beta sequences accurately predicted the HLA-A and HLA-B alleles for most subjects in the first cohort. The study listed over 150 TCR beta chains as associated with cytomegalovirus. The authors suggested that the approach could potentially be generalized to other disease states and immunological phenotypes. Compared with equally common non-associated chains, HLA-associated TCR beta chains in a later analysis were more clonally expanded and had lower generation probabilities. Because some donors lacked HLA typing at each locus, the association tests relied only on the typed subset. Because counts were too low, roughly 16 rarely observed V segments, including chromosome 9 orphons, were excluded from the earlier analysis of fewer than 650 of the donors. According to a later analysis, TCR association rates differed among HLA loci, with DRB1 alleles showing the most associated TCRs and HLA-C alleles showing the fewest. An earlier analysis of approximately 570 of the donors showed that most TCR beta V segments appeared in productive rearrangements either about 87% or about 30% of the time, which broadly matched IMGT annotations. V-gene and J-gene trimming of TCR beta chains was associated with a missense DCLRE1C variant in a later genetic analysis, and the association was replicated in an independent cohort. In both the original and validation cohorts, the classifier was reported to diagnose cytomegalovirus status with high specificity and sensitivity. Across donors, most TCR sequences were observed very rarely, whereas some public TCRs were present in many individuals. Compared with the approximately 600-donor mean, donors in an Asian-associated ancestry cluster had fewer N-insertions in productive TCRs, according to a later genetic analysis.

Library preparation was by the immunoSEQ multiplex PCR assay. A mixture of 60 forward primers for TCR Vbeta segments and 13 reverse primers for TCR Jbeta segments was used in the multiplex PCR. The CDR3 region of rearranged TCR beta genes was amplified from genomic DNA by a multiplex PCR assay. On the Illumina HiSeq System, the amplified TCR beta libraries were sequenced as 87-base-pair reads. The study's processing was this. A later analysis tallied roughly 78 million unique TCR beta chains across the 550 to 850 repertoires, and around 12 million of those chains were shared by two or more donors. Raw reads were error-corrected and collapsed into unique sequences with a nearest-neighbor algorithm that merged closely related sequences to remove PCR and sequencing errors. CDR3 sequences were aligned to IMGT reference sequences to assign V, D and J gene segments. For a sequence to be retained, a match of at least six nucleotides to both a V gene segment and a J gene segment was required. Rearrangements were called productive when the CDR3 lacked stop codons and stayed in frame with V and J; all others were non-productive. CDR3 was defined according to IMGT convention as the region running from the second conserved V-encoded cysteine to the conserved J-encoded phenylalanine. In an earlier analysis of 500 to 650 of the donors, sequences lacking an unambiguous match to a single V gene segment were excluded. An earlier analysis of a few hundred of the donors called V segments functional above 56.7% productive rearrangements and segregating when the between-donor standard deviation exceeded 5%. A statistical classification framework was built for diagnosing cytomegalovirus status from the catalog of TCR beta chain sequences. V and J gene assignment, in a later analysis, came from comparing TCR nucleotide sequences with IMGT/GENE-DB human TR gene sequences. A later analysis assigned CDR3 sequences and most-parsimonious VDJ recombination scenarios with the TCRdist pipeline. In a later analysis, each TCR beta chain was defined by its CDR3 amino acid sequence together with its V-gene family, and reads lacking a unique V-gene family were excluded. In a later analysis, approximately 590 highly shared, low-generation-probability nucleotide sequences were removed to address suspected cross-contamination and a sequencing artifact. For each public chain, a later analysis derived a clonal expansion index from normalized ranks of inferred template counts within each repertoire. In a later analysis, generation probabilities were computed using a VDJ recombination model fitted to out-of-frame rearrangements, and the results were checked against IGoR. In a later analysis, TCR-TCR, TCR-HLA and TCR-CMV co-occurrence was scored with hypergeometric tests, and a repertoire-size bias correction was applied to TCR pairs. A later analysis estimated false discovery rates by permuting HLA or CMV assignments 20 times. In a later analysis, co-occurring TCRs were grouped with DBSCAN, and TCRdist sequence similarity was added when clustering was performed within HLA-allele-positive subsets. Repertoires with fewer than 30,000 or more than 120,000 public chains were left out of co-occurrence clustering, as were five repertoires with anomalous nucleotide sharing. The clones in this table, taken by TCRdb from immuneACCESS, are in-frame only. Not every clone is retained; where verified, under half of the shortfall comes from an unresolved V gene, and the cause of the rest is unknown. The V and J calls and the clone size are those of that table, but D and trimming were determined from the DNA. In all, the sample holds under 200,000 clones, and about four fifths of those were seen once. The ten largest clones represent about 1.5% of the sample.

The cohort comprised 550 to 700 healthy bone marrow donors. Cohort members were all nominally healthy when sampled, although unrecorded immune exposures were likely present. The donor was CMV seronegative and was included in the group of a few hundred seronegative cohort members. A peripheral blood sample was provided by each donor, and peripheral blood mononuclear cells were used for TCR beta sequencing. Genomic DNA extraction from the blood cell samples was performed with the Qiagen DNeasy Blood Extraction Kit. The TCR was taken from a woman younger than 35 in good health and CMV-seronegative. Sequencing input: PBMCs.

The DNA sequence is given as TGTGCCAGCAGCTTTCGACCAACAGCTACTGGAAACACCATATATTTT. The encoded protein is CASSFRPTATGNTIYF. Recombination connected TRBV5-6 to TRBJ1-3; the D gene assignment is ambiguous. There are 16 amino acids in the CDR3, from cysteine to phenylalanine inclusive. Only the CDR3 portion is preserved as DNA: 48 bases, with reading frame beginning at the first base. V is pared back by 2 bases and J by 2 bases, with 14 bases lying between the germline termini. Taken from the germline V gene, the CDR1 and CDR2 loops are SGHDT and YYEEEE.